This T cell receptor (beta chain) was found in a study of shared clonotypes between healthy human individuals. Background on the study: Researchers drew samples from a couple of women and a few men aged 18 to 49.

V shed 5 bases and J shed 1 base, with 11 bases lying between them. Germline V gene data show CDR1 as SGHTA and CDR2 as FQGNSA. This CDR3 has 14 residues. The study's findings and limits: Tissues were not sampled, only blood, and their repertoires likely differ. In the sorted subsets, rarefaction showed sequencing was incomplete despite large depth.

TCRdb's copy holds only in-frame clones and misses some; the assay was immunoSEQ multiplex PCR. The sample lists approximately 1,000,000 clones; around 77% were seen once. This clone was counted only a few times. Its specificity is not known. Sample: memory CD4+ T cells from PBMCs. Subset indicated: CD45RA-negative fraction. This TCR was recovered from a man aged 18 to 30 in good health. Some clones in this sample may be carry-over from other donors' samples. This chain connects TRBV7-2 to TRBJ2-5, with D tentatively TRBD1 (5 bases). CDR3 amino acids: CASSLGRSQETQYF. CDR3 bases: TGTGCCAGCAGCCTGGGGCGGAGCCAAGAGACCCAGTACTTC.